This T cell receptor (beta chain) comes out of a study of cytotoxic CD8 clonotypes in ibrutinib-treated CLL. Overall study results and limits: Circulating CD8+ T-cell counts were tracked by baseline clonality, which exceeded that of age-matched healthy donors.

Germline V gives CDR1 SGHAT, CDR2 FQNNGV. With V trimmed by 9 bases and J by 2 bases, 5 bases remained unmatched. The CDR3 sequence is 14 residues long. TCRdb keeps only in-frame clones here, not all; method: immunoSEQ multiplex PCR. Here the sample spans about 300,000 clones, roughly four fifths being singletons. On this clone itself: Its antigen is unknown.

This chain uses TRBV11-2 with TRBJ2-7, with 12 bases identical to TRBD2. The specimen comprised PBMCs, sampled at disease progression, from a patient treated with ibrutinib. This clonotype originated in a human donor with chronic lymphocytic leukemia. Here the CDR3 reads CASKWTSGTYEQYF. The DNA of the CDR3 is TGTGCCAGTAAATGGACTAGCGGGACCTACGAGCAGTACTTC.